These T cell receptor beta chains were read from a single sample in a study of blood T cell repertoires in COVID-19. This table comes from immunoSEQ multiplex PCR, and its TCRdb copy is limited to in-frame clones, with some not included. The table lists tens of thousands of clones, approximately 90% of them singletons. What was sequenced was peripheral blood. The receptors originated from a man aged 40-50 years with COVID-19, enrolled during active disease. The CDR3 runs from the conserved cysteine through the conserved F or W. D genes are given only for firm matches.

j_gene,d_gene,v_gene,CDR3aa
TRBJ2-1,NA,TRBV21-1,CASSKIRDREFF
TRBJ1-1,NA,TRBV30,CASMPGANTEAFF
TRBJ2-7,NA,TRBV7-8,CASRPRGGSSYEQYF
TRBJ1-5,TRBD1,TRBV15,CATSRYTGDNQPQHF
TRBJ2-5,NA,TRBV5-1,CASSLGTALRETQYF
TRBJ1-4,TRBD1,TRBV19,CASSLQGTTNEKLFF
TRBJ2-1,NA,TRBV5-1,CASSLTMGAGAYNEQFF
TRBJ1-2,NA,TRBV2,CASSRDTNGYTF
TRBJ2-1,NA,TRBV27,CASSQGSYNEQFF
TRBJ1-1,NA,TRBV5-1,CASSFTGTNTEAFF
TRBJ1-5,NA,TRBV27,CASAFGGDQPQHF